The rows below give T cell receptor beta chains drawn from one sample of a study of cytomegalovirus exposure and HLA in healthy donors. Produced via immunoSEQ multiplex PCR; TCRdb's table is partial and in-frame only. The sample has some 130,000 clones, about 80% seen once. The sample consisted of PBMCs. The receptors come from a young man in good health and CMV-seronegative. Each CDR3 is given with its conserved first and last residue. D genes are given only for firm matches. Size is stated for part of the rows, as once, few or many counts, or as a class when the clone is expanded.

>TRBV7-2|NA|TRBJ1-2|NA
TGTGCCAGCAGCACCCTAGGGGGTCTAAACTATGGCTACACCTTC
CASSTLGGLNYGYTF
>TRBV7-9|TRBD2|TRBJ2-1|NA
TGTGCCAGCAGCCCTCCATACGGGAGGAGGGACGAGCAGTTCTTC
CASSPPYGRRDEQFF
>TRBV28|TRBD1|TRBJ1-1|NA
TGTGCCAGCAGTACAACTGGGACAGTGAACACTGAAGCTTTCTTT
CASSTTGTVNTEAFF
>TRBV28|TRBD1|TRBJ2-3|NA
TGTGCCAGCTCATTCTCGGGACAGGGAACAGATACGCAGTATTTT
CASSFSGQGTDTQYF
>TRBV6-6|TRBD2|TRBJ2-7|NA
TGTGCCAGCAGCTCCGGACTAGCGGGAGTAGGCGAGCAGTACTTC
CASSSGLAGVGEQYF
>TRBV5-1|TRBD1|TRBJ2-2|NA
TGCGCCAGCAGTACCGGGACAGGGCCCACCGGGGAGCTGTTTTTT
CASSTGTGPTGELFF
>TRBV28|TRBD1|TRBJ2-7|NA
TGTGCCAGCACCGTGACAGGGGCCCCTTACGAGCAGTACTTC
CASTVTGAPYEQYF
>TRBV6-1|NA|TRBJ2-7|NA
TGTGCCAGCAGTAAACAGGTCGAGCAGTACTTC
CASSKQVEQYF
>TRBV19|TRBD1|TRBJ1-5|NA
TGTGCCAGTAGTCCGCAGGGGGCCTTCAATCAGCCCCAGCATTTT
CASSPQGAFNQPQHF
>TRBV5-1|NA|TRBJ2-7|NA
TGCGCCAGCAGCCTGGGACCGGGGGCCTACGAGCAGTACTTC
CASSLGPGAYEQYF
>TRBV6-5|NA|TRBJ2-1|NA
TGTGCCAGCAGTTCCCTCTCGGGGAATGAGCAGTTCTTC
CASSSLSGNEQFF
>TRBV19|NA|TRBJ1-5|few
TGTGCCAGTAGCGCGACGGGGACTTCGGCTAGCAATCAGCCCCAGCATTTT
CASSATGTSASNQPQHF
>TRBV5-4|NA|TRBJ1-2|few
TGTGCCAGCAGCTTGGGGGGCACAGGGTGGTATTATGGCTACACCTTC
CASSLGGTGWYYGYTF
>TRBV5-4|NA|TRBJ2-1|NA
TGTGCCAGCAGCTTGGTAAACAATGAGCAGTTCTTC
CASSLVNNEQFF
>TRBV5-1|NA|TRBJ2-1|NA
TGCGCCAGCAGCGGTAATAGACAGTACAATGAGCAGTTCTTC
CASSGNRQYNEQFF
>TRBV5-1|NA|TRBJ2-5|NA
TGCGCCAGTAGCATGCAACCCCGGACAGCCCACAAGACCCAGTACTTC
CASSMQPRTAHKTQYF
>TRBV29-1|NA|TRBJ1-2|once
TGCAGCGTTGATGTTAGGGGGGGTAACTATGGCTACACCTTC
CSVDVRGGNYGYTF